This TCR beta chain was sequenced for a study of OX40 agonist ivuxolimab in advanced cancers. V was shortened by 1 base and J by 2 bases, with 9 bases between the two germline ends. The CDR3 is made up of 14 amino acids. Germline CDR1 is SGDLS and CDR2 is YYNGEE. Generated by immunoSEQ multiplex PCR, the TCRdb table keeps only in-frame clones and is missing some. Of about 12,000 clones listed, over 60% are singletons. V gene TRBV9 combines with J gene TRBJ2-5; tentative D call: TRBD2 (6 bases). The sample consisted of CD4+ or CD8+ T cells sorted from blood, taken in a trial of the OX40 agonist ivuxolimab. The TCR was taken from an adult with an advanced solid tumor such as melanoma, head and neck, liver or kidney cancer. CDR3 in DNA: TGTGCCAGCAGCGTAAGTGGGGGGCAAGAGACCCAGTACTTC. Protein sequence: CASSVSGGQETQYF.